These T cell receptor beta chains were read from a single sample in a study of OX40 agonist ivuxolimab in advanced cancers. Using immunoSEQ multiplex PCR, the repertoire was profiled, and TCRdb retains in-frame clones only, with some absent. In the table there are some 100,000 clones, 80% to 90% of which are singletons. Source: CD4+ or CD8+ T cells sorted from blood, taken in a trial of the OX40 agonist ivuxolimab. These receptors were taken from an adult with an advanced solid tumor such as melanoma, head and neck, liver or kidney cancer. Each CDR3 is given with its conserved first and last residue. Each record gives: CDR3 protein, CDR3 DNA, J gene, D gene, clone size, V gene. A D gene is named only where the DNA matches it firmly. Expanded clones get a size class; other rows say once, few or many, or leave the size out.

CASTRTSSDTDTQYF,TGCGCCAGCACCCGGACTAGCTCAGACACAGATACGCAGTATTTT,TRBJ2-3,TRBD2,once,TRBV5-1
CASTPLGADATEAFF,TGTGCCAGCACCCCCCTGGGAGCCGACGCGACTGAAGCTTTCTTT,TRBJ1-1,-,-,TRBV5-4
CASNKVSYEQYF,TGTGCCAGCAATAAGGTGTCCTACGAGCAGTACTTC,TRBJ2-7,-,-,TRBV2
CASSVSGGNDIQYF,TGTGCCAGCAGCGTCTCAGGGGGAAATGACATTCAGTACTTC,TRBJ2-4,TRBD1,-,TRBV7-8
CASMGQQNTEAFF,TGTGCCAGCATGGGACAGCAGAACACTGAAGCTTTCTTT,TRBJ1-1,TRBD1,-,TRBV2
CASSPAGVGLEQYF,TGTGCCAGCTCACCAGCAGGGGTTGGCCTCGAGCAGTACTTC,TRBJ2-7,-,-,TRBV18
CASSRDTDTQYF,TGTGCCAGCAGTCGGGACACAGATACGCAGTATTTT,TRBJ2-3,-,few,TRBV27
CASTLNADGGRDTQYF,TGTGCCAGCACCCTAAATGCGGACGGGGGGAGAGATACGCAGTATTTT,TRBJ2-3,TRBD2,-,TRBV11-3
CASSYPAGNQETQYF,TGTGCCAGCAGTTACCCAGCGGGGAACCAAGAGACCCAGTACTTC,TRBJ2-5,TRBD2,-,TRBV6-6
CASSLSQGYTDTQYF,TGCGCCAGCAGCTTGTCTCAGGGATACACGGATACGCAGTATTTT,TRBJ2-3,-,-,TRBV5-1
CAISVQGNSNQPQHF,TGTGCCATCAGTGTACAGGGGAATAGCAATCAGCCCCAGCATTTT,TRBJ1-5,TRBD1,-,TRBV10-3
CASSFVGDSKAFF,TGTGCCAGCAGTTTCGTCGGGGATTCAAAAGCTTTCTTT,TRBJ1-1,-,few,TRBV28
CASSKHYEQYF,TGTGCCAGCAGTAAACACTACGAGCAGTACTTC,TRBJ2-7,-,-,TRBV6-6
CASSSGTGGSNYGYTF,TGTGCCAGCAGCTCCGGGACAGGGGGATCTAACTATGGCTACACCTTC,TRBJ1-2,TRBD1,-,TRBV28
CASSLQGFQPQHF,TGTGCCAGCAGTTTACAGGGTTTTCAGCCCCAGCATTTT,TRBJ1-5,-,-,TRBV28